The 15 T cell receptor beta chains listed next were all sequenced from one sample in a study of beta chain features in type 1 diabetes. These TCRs' antigens remain unknown. Notes on the study in general: Within each of all four CD4+ subsets, Type 1 diabetes patients had TCRB CDR3s that were moderately but significantly shorter.

The isolated RNA, all of it, was reverse transcribed, so expressed TCRB transcripts were what got sequenced. Profiling relied on immunoSEQ multiplex PCR, and the TCRdb table lists in-frame clones only, not all of them. The sample contains 630,000 or so clones, over 12% of which appear only once. Source material: naive CD4+ T cells from blood. These receptors were taken from a man between 18 and 35 years old with type 1 diabetes.

For this clone: This same CDR3 is encoded by further DNA sequences in the sample. The rearrangement joins TRBV29-1 to TRBJ2-7; no definite D call. The CDR3 runs 11 residues. The germline V gene has CDR1 SQVTM and CDR2 ANQGSEA. Trimming pared 4 bases from V and 2 bases from J, leaving 6 bases between. CDR3 sequence (DNA): TGCAGCGTTGGTCAGACCTACGAGCAGTACTTC. It yields the protein CSVGQTYEQYF.

In this sample, this clone turned up a few times. The rearrangement links TRBV4-1 to TRBJ2-2; 9 nucleotides line up with TRBD2. V gave up 3 bases and J gave up 1 base; unmatched junction bases: 3. CDR1 and CDR2 from the germline V gene are MGHRA and YSYEKL. The CDR3 loop spans 16 amino acids. The CDR3 nucleotides are TGCGCCAGCAGCCAGTTTAGCGGGAGGAACACCGGGGAGCTGTTTTTT. This translates into CASSQFSGRNTGELFF.

This clone was counted a few times. The rearrangement joins TRBV27 to TRBJ1-2; D is perhaps TRBD1 (5 bases). Per the germline V gene, CDR1 is MNHEY and CDR2 is SMNVEV (reference sequence). This CDR3 is 14 amino acids long. V was shortened by 0 bases and J by 5 bases, with 10 bases between the two germline ends. The CDR3 coding sequence is TGTGCCAGCAGTTTATCAGGGCGGGGGTATGGCTACACCTTC. This encodes CASSLSGRGYGYTF.

The chain is built from TRBV9 and TRBJ2-5; 8 bases line up with TRBD2. The germline CDR1 and CDR2 sequences are SGDLS and YYNGEE. V shed 0 bases, J shed 5 bases, and the junction held 6 bases outside the gene matches. This CDR3 has 15 amino acids. The CDR3 spells CASSVEGGLGETQYF. The DNA of the CDR3 is TGTGCCAGCAGCGTAGAAGGGGGACTAGGGGAGACCCAGTACTTC.

Worth noting for this clone: This specimen includes other DNA sequences encoding the same CDR3. The J gene is TRBJ1-3, the V gene TRBV11-2; D uncertain. This CDR3 is built from 12 residues. The germline V gene encodes CDR1 SGHAT and CDR2 FQNNGV. The V end lost 3 bases, the J end lost 1 base, and 1 base lay between the germline ends. The CDR3: CASSLSGNTIYF. The CDR3 DNA sequence: TGTGCCAGCAGCTTGTCTGGAAACACCATATATTTT.

The chain employs TRBV7-2 and TRBJ2-1; 7 bases fit TRBD2. Germline V gene data show CDR1 as SGHTA and CDR2 as FQGNSA. The CDR3 has 14 amino acids. Trimming took 6 bases from V and 2 from J; bases not matched to a gene: 4. The DNA of the CDR3 is TGTGCCAGCAGACCTAGCGGACCCTACAATGAGCAGTTCTTC. Translation gives CASRPSGPYNEQFF.

The chain links TRBV30 to TRBJ1-1, with unresolved D. The CDR3 has 11 amino acids. Germline lookup yields CDR1 GTSNPN and CDR2 SVGIG (reference sequence). V lost 3 bases, J lost 7 bases, and 9 bases lay in between. CDR3 residues: CAWSPQFEAFF. CDR3 DNA sequence: TGTGCCTGGAGCCCACAGTTTGAAGCTTTCTTT.

J is TRBJ2-2 and V is TRBV7-9, with 12 nucleotides matching TRBD2. CDR1 is SEHNR, CDR2 FQNEAQ, per germline (reference sequence). The CDR3 has 18 amino acids. V dropped 5 bases and J dropped 1; count of bases not matched to a gene: 8. The CDR3 nucleotides read TGTGCCAGCAGCCACCCTGGGGGACTAGCGGGGAACACCGGGGAGCTGTTTTTT. Protein: CASSHPGGLAGNTGELFF.

The J gene is TRBJ2-5, the V gene TRBV20-1; D uncertain. The V gene lost 4 bases and the J gene lost 3 bases, with 3 bases spanning the gap. CDR1 DFQATT and CDR2 SNEGSKA come from the germline V gene (reference sequence). This CDR3 region has 10 residues. Written as DNA, the CDR3 is TGCAGTGCTATAGAAGAGACCCAGTACTTC. It translates to CSAIEETQYF.

The sample holds a few counts of this clone. The V and J genes are TRBV9 and TRBJ2-5, with D perhaps TRBD2 (6 bases). This CDR3 comprises 15 residues. Deletions cut 1 base from V and 2 bases from J, with 12 bases between. From germline, CDR1 is SGDLS and CDR2 YYNGEE. CDR3 bases: TGTGCCAGCAGCGTACTCTCTAGCGTTCAAGAGACCCAGTACTTC. This sequence encodes CASSVLSSVQETQYF. Full variable domain (rest looked up from reference TRBV9 and TRBJ2-5): DSGVTQTPKHLITATGQRVTLRCSPRSGDLSVYWYQQSLDQGLQFLIQYYNGEERAKGNILERFSAQQFPDLHSELNLSSLELGDSALYFCASSVLSSVQETQYFGPGTRLLVL.

This clone was detected only a few times. V and J are TRBV7-8 and TRBJ2-7, with a weak D call TRBD2 (6 bases). CDR1 and CDR2 (germline): SGHVS, FQNEAQ. V shed 5 bases and J shed 6 bases, with 20 bases lying between them. This CDR3 is built from 15 residues. DNA for the CDR3: TGTGCCAGCAGCCGAATGGGGGGTTCGCCCGGCGAGCAGTACTTC. It yields the protein CASSRMGGSPGEQYF.

The rearrangement joins TRBV6-1 to TRBJ1-1, with TRBD1 identical over 7 bases. The CDR3 loop spans 13 amino acids. After removal of 6 bases from V and 7 bases from J, the junction contained 8 bases not matched to a gene. Per germline, CDR1 MNHNS and CDR2 SASEGT. The CDR3 here is CASSDREISEAFF. The CDR3 DNA reads as TGTGCCAGCAGCGACAGGGAGATTAGTGAAGCTTTCTTT.

The chain recombines TRBV7-9 with TRBJ1-2; no definite D call. The V end was cut by 2 bases, the J end by 4 bases, with 8 bases between. The CDR3 runs 13 residues. Germline CDR1 SEHNR, CDR2 FQNEAQ (reference sequence). CDR3 in amino acids: CASSLRQGYGYTF. For the CDR3, the DNA is TGTGCCAGCAGCTTACGACAAGGCTATGGCTACACCTTC.

This clone was counted a few times. The chain uses TRBV29-1 and TRBJ1-1; D is undetermined. CDR3 size: 14 residues. Trimming shortened V by 2 bases and J by 4 bases, and 14 bases separated the two germline ends. Germline CDR1 SQVTM, CDR2 ANQGSEA. The chain's CDR3 is CSVEHWEKITEAFF. CDR3 nucleotides: TGCAGCGTTGAACATTGGGAAAAGATCACTGAAGCTTTCTTT.

This clone was observed a few times. V gene TRBV6-5 combines with J gene TRBJ1-5; 8 nucleotides align to TRBD1. The CDR3 sequence is 14 residues long. V dropped 6 bases and J dropped 7; count of bases not matched to a gene: 8. Germline V gene sequence: CDR1 MNHEY, CDR2 SVGAGI. CDR3 bases: TGTGCCAGCAGGACCACAGGGGGAGGCCAGCCCCAGCATTTT. This gives the protein CASRTTGGGQPQHF.